The text below deals with one T cell receptor (beta chain). There are 12 residues in the CDR3. The V end was cut by 2 bases, the J end by 6 bases, with 8 bases between. CDR1 is MGHDK and CDR2 is SYGVNS in the germline V gene. The data belong to a study of shared clonotypes between healthy human individuals. When replicate PCRs were run on sorted subsets, they used 150 to 250 ng DNA, some 29,000 T cell genomes. Generated by immunoSEQ multiplex PCR, the TCRdb table keeps only in-frame clones and is missing some. The sample consists of roughly 2 million clones, approximately 95% of them appearing once. Naive CD8 cells lacked CD45RO and underwent positive selection for CCR7, leaving out terminally differentiated effector memory CD45RA+ cells.

What was sequenced was naive CD8+ T cells sorted from blood. The clonotype was recovered from a man between 18 and 29 years old in good health. The chain carries TRBV25-1 and TRBJ2-7; D is unclear. The CDR3 region is CASSEGVVEQYF. As DNA, the CDR3 is TGTGCCAGCAGTGAAGGCGTGGTCGAGCAGTACTTC.